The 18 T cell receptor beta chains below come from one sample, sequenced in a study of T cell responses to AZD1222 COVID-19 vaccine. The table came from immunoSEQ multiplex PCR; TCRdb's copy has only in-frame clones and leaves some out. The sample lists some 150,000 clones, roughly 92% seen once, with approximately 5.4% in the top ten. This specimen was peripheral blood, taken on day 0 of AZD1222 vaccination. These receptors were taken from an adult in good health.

In DNA, the CDR3 is TGCGCCAGCAGCCACCCGGGTAGGGGAGGGGGCGTGCCCGTCACTTCTAACTATGGCTACACCTTC. Protein sequence: CASSHPGRGGGVPVTSNYGYTF. The chain has TRBV10-2 and TRBJ1-2, with TRBD1 matching 7 bases. CDR1 and CDR2 from the germline V gene are WSHSY and SAAADI. Losses at the gene ends were 6 bases for V and 0 bases for J; bases not matched to a gene: 28. This CDR3 region has 22 residues.

This chain's CDR3 is CASSLGPSRDTGELFF. CDR3 nucleotides: TGCGCCAGCAGCTTAGGCCCCTCCCGGGACACCGGGGAGCTGTTTTTT. V and J are TRBV5-1 and TRBJ2-2; no clear D. Trimming removed 2 bases from V and 3 bases from J, with 14 bases in between. CDR1 and CDR2 (germline): SGHRS, YFSETQ. This CDR3 has 16 residues.

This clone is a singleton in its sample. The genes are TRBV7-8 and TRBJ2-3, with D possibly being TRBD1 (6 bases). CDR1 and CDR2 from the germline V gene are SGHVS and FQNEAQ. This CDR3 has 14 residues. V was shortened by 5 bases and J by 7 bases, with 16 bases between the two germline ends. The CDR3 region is CASSQGVGANTQYF. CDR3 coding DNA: TGTGCCAGCAGCCAAGGCGTGGGGGCGAATACGCAGTATTTT.

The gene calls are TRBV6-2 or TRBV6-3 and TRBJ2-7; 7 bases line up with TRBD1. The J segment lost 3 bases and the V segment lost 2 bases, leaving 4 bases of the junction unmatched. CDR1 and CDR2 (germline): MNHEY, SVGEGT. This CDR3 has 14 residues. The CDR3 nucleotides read TGTGCCAGCAGTTACCGCAGGGGGATCTACGAGCAGTACTTC. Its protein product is CASSYRRGIYEQYF.

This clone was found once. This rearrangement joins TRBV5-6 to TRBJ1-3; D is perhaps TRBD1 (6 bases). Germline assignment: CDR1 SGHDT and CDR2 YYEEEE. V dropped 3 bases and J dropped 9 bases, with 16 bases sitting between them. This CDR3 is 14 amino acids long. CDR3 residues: CASSWRFRGGTIYF. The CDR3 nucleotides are TGTGCCAGCAGCTGGAGATTCAGGGGAGGCACCATATATTTT.

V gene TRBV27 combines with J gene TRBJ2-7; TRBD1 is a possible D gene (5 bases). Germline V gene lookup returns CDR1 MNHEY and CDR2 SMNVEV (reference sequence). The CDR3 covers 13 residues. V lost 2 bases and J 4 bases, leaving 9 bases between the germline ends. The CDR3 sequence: CASSLRQTYEQYF. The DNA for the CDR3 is TGTGCCAGCAGTTTACGACAGACTTACGAGCAGTACTTC.

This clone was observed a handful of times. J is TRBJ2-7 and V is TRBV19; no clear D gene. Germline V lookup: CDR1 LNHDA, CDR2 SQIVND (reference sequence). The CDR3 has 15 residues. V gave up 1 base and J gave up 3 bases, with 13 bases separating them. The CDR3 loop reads CASSIADGPNYEQYF. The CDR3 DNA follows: TGTGCCAGTAGTATAGCGGACGGTCCCAACTACGAGCAGTACTTC.

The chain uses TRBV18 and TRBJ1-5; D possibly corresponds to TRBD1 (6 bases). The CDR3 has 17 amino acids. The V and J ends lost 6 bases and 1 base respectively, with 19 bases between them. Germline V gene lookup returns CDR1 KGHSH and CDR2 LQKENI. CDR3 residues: CASSLTGNGVSNQPQHF. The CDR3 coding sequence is TGTGCCAGCTCCTTAACAGGGAACGGAGTGAGCAATCAGCCCCAGCATTTT.

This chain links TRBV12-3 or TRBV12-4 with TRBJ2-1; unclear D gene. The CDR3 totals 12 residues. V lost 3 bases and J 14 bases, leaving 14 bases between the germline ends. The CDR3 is CASSFSTPGKFF. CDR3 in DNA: TGTGCCAGCAGTTTCTCGACTCCCGGCAAGTTCTTC.

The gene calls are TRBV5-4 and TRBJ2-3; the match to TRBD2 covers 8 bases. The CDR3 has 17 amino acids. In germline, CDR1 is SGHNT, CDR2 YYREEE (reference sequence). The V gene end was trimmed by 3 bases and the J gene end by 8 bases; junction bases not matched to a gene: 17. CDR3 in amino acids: CASSSRTGGDHRGTQYF. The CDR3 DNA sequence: TGTGCCAGCAGCTCGCGAACGGGGGGGGACCACAGAGGTACGCAGTATTTT.

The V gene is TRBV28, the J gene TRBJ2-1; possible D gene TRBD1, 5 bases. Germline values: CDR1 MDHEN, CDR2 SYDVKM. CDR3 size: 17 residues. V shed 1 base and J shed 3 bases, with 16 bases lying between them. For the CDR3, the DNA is TGTGCCAGCAGTTTATCCCTAAGGGGTGAGAACTACAATGAGCAGTTCTTC. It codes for CASSLSLRGENYNEQFF.

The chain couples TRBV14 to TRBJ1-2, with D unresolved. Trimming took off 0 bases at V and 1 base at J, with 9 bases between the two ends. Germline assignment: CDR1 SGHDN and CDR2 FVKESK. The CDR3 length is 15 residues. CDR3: CASSQEGTGNYGYTF. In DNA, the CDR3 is TGTGCCAGCAGCCAAGAGGGCACTGGTAACTATGGCTACACCTTC.

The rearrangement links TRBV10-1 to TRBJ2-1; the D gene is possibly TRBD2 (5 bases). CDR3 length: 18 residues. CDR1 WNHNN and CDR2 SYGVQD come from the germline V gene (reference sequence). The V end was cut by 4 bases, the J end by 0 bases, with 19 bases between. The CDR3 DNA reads TGCGCCAGCAGTGCATCGTGGGCGGAGCGGAGCTCCTACAATGAGCAGTTCTTC. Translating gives CASSASWAERSSYNEQFF.

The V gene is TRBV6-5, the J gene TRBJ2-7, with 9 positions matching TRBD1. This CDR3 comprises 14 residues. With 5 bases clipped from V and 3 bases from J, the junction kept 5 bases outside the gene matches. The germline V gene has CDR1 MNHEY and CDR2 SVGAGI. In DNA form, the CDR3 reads TGTGCCAGCAGTCTACGGGACAGGGACTACGAGCAGTACTTC. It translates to CASSLRDRDYEQYF.

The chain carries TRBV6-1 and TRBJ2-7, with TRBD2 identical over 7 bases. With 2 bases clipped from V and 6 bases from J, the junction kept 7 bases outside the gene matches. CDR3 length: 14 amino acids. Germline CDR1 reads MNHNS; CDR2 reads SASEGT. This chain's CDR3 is CASSETGLVLEQYF. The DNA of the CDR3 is TGTGCCAGCAGTGAAACAGGACTAGTCCTCGAGCAGTACTTC.

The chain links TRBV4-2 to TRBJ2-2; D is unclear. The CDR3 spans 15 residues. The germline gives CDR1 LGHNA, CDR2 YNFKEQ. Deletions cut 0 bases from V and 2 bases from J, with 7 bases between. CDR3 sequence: CASSQEGANTGELFF. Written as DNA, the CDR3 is TGTGCCAGCAGCCAAGAGGGTGCTAACACCGGGGAGCTGTTTTTT.

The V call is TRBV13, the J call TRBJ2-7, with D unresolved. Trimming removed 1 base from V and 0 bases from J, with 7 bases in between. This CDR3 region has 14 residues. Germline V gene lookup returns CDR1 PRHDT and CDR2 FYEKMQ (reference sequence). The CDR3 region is CASSLARLSYEQYF. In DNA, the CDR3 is TGTGCCAGCAGCTTAGCAAGACTCTCCTACGAGCAGTACTTC. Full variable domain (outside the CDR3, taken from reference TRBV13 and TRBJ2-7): AAGVIQSPRHLIKEKRETATLKCYPIPRHDTVYWYQQGPGQDPQFLISFYEKMQSDKGSIPDRFSAQQFSDYHSELNMSSLELGDSALYFCASSLARLSYEQYFGPGTRLTVT.

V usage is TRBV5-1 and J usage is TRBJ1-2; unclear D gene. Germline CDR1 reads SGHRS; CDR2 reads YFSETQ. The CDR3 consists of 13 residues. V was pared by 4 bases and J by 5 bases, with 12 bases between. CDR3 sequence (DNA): TGCGCCAGCAGCCCAGAACTCGTATATGGCTACACCTTC. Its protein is CASSPELVYGYTF.